The 25 T cell receptor beta chains in this list originate from one sample, sequenced in a study of CD8 T cells in ankylosing spondylitis. TCRdb ran MiXCR on the 5' RACE reads and lists one entry per CDR3 protein. Altogether 290,000 or so distinct CDR3 sequences are present, about a fifth being singletons, with the ten largest covering 3.5%. What was sequenced was blood, either unsorted or a sorted T cell fraction (not recorded which). The source is a female donor with ankylosing spondylitis or in good health (not recorded which).

This rearrangement joins TRBV10-3 to TRBJ2-5, with D possibly being TRBD1 or TRBD2 (7 bases each). The CDR3 runs 14 residues. Trimming removed 5 bases from V and 2 bases from J, with 12 bases in between. CDR1 is ENHRY and CDR2 is SYGVKD in the germline V gene. The CDR3 region has the DNA TGTGCCATCAGTCCAGGGGGGGCACAAGAGACCCAGTACTTC. The encoded protein is CAISPGGAQETQYF.

J is TRBJ2-2 and V is TRBV25-1; the D is unclear. This CDR3 is built from 14 residues. The ends were cut back, 3 bases at V and 3 bases at J, with 8 bases in the middle. Germline CDR1 reads MGHDK; CDR2 reads SYGVNS. CDR3 sequence (DNA): TGTGCCAGCAGTGATGTGAGACACACCGGGGAGCTGTTTTTT. This translates into CASSDVRHTGELFF.

This clonotype was seen a few times. The chain links TRBV11-1 to TRBJ2-6; D perhaps matches TRBD2 (6 bases). CDR1 SGHAT and CDR2 FQDESV come from the germline V gene (reference sequence). The V end was cut by 5 bases, the J end by 1 base, with 18 bases between. The CDR3 spans 18 residues. Here the CDR3 reads CASSPLPGLTSGANVLTF. DNA for the CDR3: TGTGCCAGCAGCCCCTTACCGGGACTCACTTCTGGGGCCAACGTCCTGACTTTC.

This rearrangement joins TRBV20-1 to TRBJ1-5; 7 positions match TRBD1. Per germline, CDR1 DFQATT and CDR2 SNEGSKA (reference sequence). The V and J ends lost 3 bases and 0 bases, in that order; junction bases with no gene match: 5. The CDR3 spans 15 residues. In nucleotides, the CDR3 is TGCAGTGCTAGGAGACAGGGTGGTAGCAATCAGCCCCAGCATTTT. It specifies CSARRQGGSNQPQHF.

The chain uses TRBV7-2 and TRBJ2-5, with D hard to call. V gave up 1 base and J gave up 5 bases, with 14 bases separating them. Looked up from germline, CDR1 is SGHTA and CDR2 is FQGNSA. This CDR3 spans 15 amino acids. CDR3 region: CASSLGAGVGETQYF. DNA for the CDR3: TGTGCCAGCAGCTTAGGGGCAGGAGTTGGGGAGACCCAGTACTTC.

This clonotype was seen at least ten times. This chain joins TRBV10-3 and TRBJ2-1; D not resolved. Per the germline V gene, CDR1 is ENHRY and CDR2 is SYGVKD. The CDR3 extends over 15 amino acids. V lost 10 bases to trimming and J lost 0 bases, with 16 bases between them. The CDR3 protein is CATSVGGSSYNEQFF. CDR3 in DNA: TGTGCCACCAGCGTAGGCGGCAGCTCCTACAATGAGCAGTTCTTC.

This clonotype was counted between two and nine times. The chain links TRBV7-2 to TRBJ2-5; D remains unclear. Trimming cost V 0 bases and J 4 bases, with 9 bases left between them. In germline, CDR1 is SGHTA, CDR2 FQGNSA. The CDR3 runs 14 residues. The CDR3 sequence: CASSLAPSRETQYF. In nucleotides, the CDR3 is TGTGCCAGCAGCTTAGCCCCCAGCCGAGAGACCCAGTACTTC.

This clonotype was seen more than once but under ten times. The V call is TRBV6-2 or TRBV6-3, the J call TRBJ2-2; 7 nucleotides align to TRBD1. V lost 5 bases, J lost 7 bases, and 7 bases stayed unmatched. The CDR3 runs 14 residues. Germline V lookup: CDR1 MNHEY, CDR2 SVGEGT. The CDR3 sequence is CASSRGQSSGELFF. CDR3 coding DNA: TGTGCCAGCAGTCGGGGACAGTCAAGCGGGGAGCTGTTTTTT.

V is TRBV12-3 or TRBV12-4 and J is TRBJ2-7, with TRBD2 matching 12 bases. Trimming cost V 6 bases and J 3 bases; bases outside gene matches: 3. The CDR3 covers 14 residues. In DNA, the CDR3 is TGTGCCAGCAGATTGACTAGCGGGAGCTACGAGCAGTACTTC. It specifies CASRLTSGSYEQYF.

There are a few counts of this clonotype. This chain uses TRBV7-2 with TRBJ2-7, with TRBD1 matching 9 bases. The CDR3 is 14 amino acids. CDR1 is SGHTA, CDR2 FQGNSA, per germline. V was pared by 5 bases and J by 1 base, with 3 bases of the junction left unmatched. This CDR3 is CASSAGTGSYEQYF. CDR3 bases: TGTGCCAGCAGCGCCGGGACAGGGTCCTACGAGCAGTACTTC.

On this clonotype: One end of the junction fails to match germline, which may point to a read error. This chain joins TRBV20-1 and TRBJ2-2, with a possible D match to TRBD2 (6 bases). The CDR3 sequence is 15 residues long. Germline-derived CDR1 and CDR2 are DFQATT and SNEGSKA (reference sequence). CDR3 in DNA: TGCTGTGCTAGAGCTACGCCTGGGAGGACCGGGGAGCTGTTTTTT. Its translation is CCARATPGRTGELFF.

There are a few counts of this clonotype. CDR3: CASRVAGGPHEQFF. CDR3 nucleotide sequence: TGTGCCAGCAGGGTAGCGGGAGGGCCCCATGAGCAGTTCTTC. V and J are TRBV6-1 and TRBJ2-1; the match to TRBD2 covers 11 bases. V lost 6 bases, J lost 8 bases, and 6 bases stayed unmatched. The CDR3 length is 14 residues. Germline V gives CDR1 MNHNS, CDR2 SASEGT.

This rearrangement joins TRBV24-1 to TRBJ2-3; either TRBD1 or TRBD2 may supply D (6 bases each). The germline V gene has CDR1 KGHDR and CDR2 SFDVKD. V shed 9 bases and J shed 4 bases, with 13 bases lying between them. The CDR3 contains 13 residues. For the CDR3, the DNA is TGTGCCACCCAATGGGGGGCGGCAGATACGCAGTATTTT. Protein product: CATQWGAADTQYF.

This clonotype came up a few times. A read error may produce the germline difference seen at one junction end. The J gene is TRBJ2-1, the V gene TRBV7-7, with D uncertain. The CDR3 has 15 residues. Germline CDR1 and CDR2: SSHAT and FNYEAQ (reference sequence). The CDR3 region has the DNA TGTGCTAGCAGCACGGATGCAAGCTCCTACAATGAGCAGTTCTTC. It codes for CASSTDASSYNEQFF.

CDR3 DNA: TGTGCCAGCAGCCAGATAGCGGGAGGGCTCTTGGGGGGTGAGCAGTTCTTC. Protein: CASSQIAGGLLGGEQFF. The gene calls are TRBV3-1 and TRBJ2-1; TRBD2 matches at 11 bases. This CDR3 region has 17 residues. CDR1 and CDR2 from the germline V gene are LGHDT and YNNKEL (reference sequence). The ends lost 3 bases at V and 9 bases at J; junction bases unmatched: 13.

This clonotype was counted between two and nine times. This sequence joins TRBV7-8 and TRBJ2-6; D not certain. This CDR3 comprises 16 residues. Trimming shortened V by 7 bases and J by 2 bases, and 15 bases separated the two germline ends. CDR1 SGHVS and CDR2 FQNEAQ come from the germline V gene. The CDR3, as DNA: TGTGCCAGCACACCCCCGGCAAGGGCTGGGGCCAACGTCCTGACTTTC. This translates into CASTPPARAGANVLTF.

The genes are TRBV3-1 and TRBJ1-3; D is ambiguous. This CDR3 region has 15 residues. The ends were cut back, 3 bases at V and 1 base at J, with 10 bases in the middle. From germline, CDR1 is LGHDT and CDR2 YNNKEL (reference sequence). In DNA form, the CDR3 reads TGTGCCAGCAGCCATCTGGGGAGATCTGGAAACACCATATATTTT. Protein product: CASSHLGRSGNTIYF.

The sample holds a few counts of this clonotype. This chain connects TRBV7-2 to TRBJ2-7, with a possible D match to TRBD2 (6 bases). Trimming cost V 3 bases and J 4 bases, with 13 bases left between them. Germline loops: CDR1 SGHTA, CDR2 FQGNSA. The length of the CDR3 is 14 residues. The CDR3 region is CASSLEGSTYEQYF. The CDR3 DNA is TGTGCCAGCAGCTTGGAGGGCAGCACTTACGAGCAGTACTTC. The full variable domain, completed using reference TRBV7-2 and TRBJ2-7, is GAGVSQSPSNKVTEKGKDVELRCDPISGHTALYWYRQSLGQGLEFLIYFQGNSAPDKSGLPSDRFSAERTGGSVSTLTIQRTQQEDSAVYLCASSLEGSTYEQYFGPGTRLTVT.

The chain employs TRBV20-1 and TRBJ2-5; perhaps TRBD1 as D (5 bases). Germline-derived CDR1 and CDR2 are DFQATT and SNEGSKA (reference sequence). Trimming pared 4 bases from V and 2 bases from J, leaving 17 bases between. CDR3 length: 15 residues. The DNA for the CDR3 is TGCAGTGCTACTCCCCTAACAAGGGGTCAAGAGACCCAGTACTTC. Translated: CSATPLTRGQETQYF.

This clonotype was seen more than once but under ten times. V usage is TRBV10-3 and J usage is TRBJ2-1; 8 nucleotides match TRBD2. Germline V gene sequence: CDR1 ENHRY, CDR2 SYGVKD. CDR3 length: 16 residues. The V gene end was trimmed by 6 bases and the J gene end by 3 bases; junction bases not matched to a gene: 10. For the CDR3, the DNA is TGTGCCATCAGGTCGGAAGCGGGAGATGACTACAATGAGCAGTTCTTC. It codes for CAIRSEAGDDYNEQFF.

This chain connects TRBV6-1 to TRBJ1-1; 8 bases align to TRBD1. The CDR3 contains 15 residues. With 7 bases clipped from V and 0 bases from J, the junction kept 7 bases outside the gene matches. Germline V gives CDR1 MNHNS, CDR2 SASEGT. This CDR3 is CASNTGTGVNTEAFF. The DNA for the CDR3 is TGTGCCAGCAACACCGGGACAGGCGTGAACACTGAAGCTTTCTTT.

This clonotype has ten or more counts. V usage is TRBV20-1 and J usage is TRBJ2-7, with 7 bases aligning to TRBD1. The CDR3 is 15 amino acids. The germline V gene encodes CDR1 DFQATT and CDR2 SNEGSKA (reference sequence). Trimming at V came to 8 bases and at J to 2 bases, leaving 15 bases not matched to a gene. In DNA form, the CDR3 reads TGCAGTACCGCCGACCCCACCCAGGGGGCCTACGAGCAGTACTTC. It is translated as CSTADPTQGAYEQYF.

The sample holds many counts of this clonotype. CDR3 sequence reads: CASSVPTSGRNIQYF. The CDR3 DNA reads as TGTGCCAGCAGCGTTCCGACTAGCGGGAGAAACATTCAGTACTTC. The chain couples TRBV7-2 to TRBJ2-4; 12 nucleotides line up with TRBD2. With V trimmed by 5 bases and J by 6 bases, 5 bases remained unmatched. Germline values: CDR1 SGHTA, CDR2 FQGNSA. The CDR3 totals 15 residues.

This clonotype has a count of ten or more. As DNA, the CDR3 is TGTGCCAGCAGCCAAGGGTCCTACTTGGGGACCGGCTCCTACGAGCAGTACTTC. It specifies CASSQGSYLGTGSYEQYF. This rearrangement joins TRBV14 to TRBJ2-7; D is tentatively TRBD1 or TRBD2 (5 bases each). The CDR3 is 18 amino acids. V lost 1 base and J 0 bases, leaving 19 bases between the germline ends. Germline V CDR1 and CDR2: SGHDN, FVKESK.

The chain joins TRBV2 to TRBJ2-7; TRBD2 might be the D (5 bases). Germline V lookup: CDR1 SNHLY, CDR2 FYNNEI. V was clipped by 4 bases and J by 4 bases, with 11 bases between them. CDR3 length: 13 amino acids. The chain's CDR3 is CASSGAGDYEQYF. The CDR3 DNA reads as TGTGCCAGCAGTGGGGCGGGCGATTACGAGCAGTACTTC.